These T cell receptor beta chains were read from a single sample in a study of blood T cell repertoires in COVID-19. This table comes from immunoSEQ multiplex PCR, and its TCRdb copy is limited to in-frame clones, with some not included. The sample shows a few hundred thousand clones, roughly 90% of them seen only once. Specimen: PBMCs or T cells enriched from blood (not recorded which). The origin of the receptors is a woman aged 25 to 39 who had recovered from COVID-19. Both conserved end residues are part of each CDR3. D genes are given only for firm matches. Part of the rows lack a size; the others show once, few, many or a class for expanded clones.

d_call clone_size j_call v_call cdr3_aa cdr3_nt
TRBD2 . TRBJ2-1 TRBV3-1/TRBV3-2 CASSQLAGGSYNEQFF TGTGCCAGCAGCCAACTTGCGGGAGGATCCTACAATGAGCAGTTCTTC
TRBD2 . TRBJ2-1 TRBV6-5 CASRLADSYNEQFF TGTGCCAGCAGACTAGCGGACTCCTACAATGAGCAGTTCTTC
TRBD2 . TRBJ2-7 TRBV6-5 CASHSGYPYEQYF TGTGCCAGCCATAGCGGGTACCCCTACGAGCAGTACTTC
TRBD2 . TRBJ2-3 TRBV7-2 CASSLGVTAGGITDTQYF TGTGCCAGCAGCTTAGGGGTAACAGCGGGAGGGATTACAGATACGCAGTATTTT
TRBD2 . TRBJ2-2 TRBV7-2 CASSWPGLAITGELFF TGTGCCAGCAGCTGGCCGGGACTAGCGATCACCGGGGAGCTGTTTTTT
. . TRBJ2-7 TRBV13 CASSRGAGAYEQYF TGTGCCAGCAGCCGTGGTGCAGGCGCCTACGAGCAGTACTTC
TRBD1 . TRBJ2-7 TRBV27 CASSLGTGSSYEQYF TGTGCCAGCAGTTTAGGGACAGGGAGCTCCTACGAGCAGTACTTC
. . TRBJ1-2 TRBV2 CASSESSTGGYTF TGTGCCAGCAGTGAGTCTAGCACGGGCGGCTACACCTTC
TRBD1 . TRBJ1-2 TRBV28 CASRSQTQGALGYGYTF TGTGCCAGCAGGTCACAGACACAGGGGGCGCTTGGCTATGGCTACACCTTC
. . TRBJ1-6 TRBV28 CASIPPIYNSPLHF TGTGCCAGCATCCCCCCCATCTATAATTCACCCCTCCACTTT
TRBD1 . TRBJ1-2 TRBV7-9 CASSRQGGQTNYGYTF TGTGCCAGCAGCCGCCAGGGGGGACAAACGAACTATGGCTACACCTTC
. . TRBJ2-3 TRBV3-1/TRBV3-2 CASSQERSDTQYF TGTGCCAGCAGCCAAGAACGGTCAGATACGCAGTATTTT
TRBD1 . TRBJ2-5 TRBV5-1 CASSAGTAQETQYF TGCGCCAGCAGCGCAGGGACAGCTCAAGAGACCCAGTACTTC
. few TRBJ1-6 TRBV7-2 CASSSGAINSPLHF TGTGCCAGCAGCTCAGGGGCAATCAATTCACCCCTCCACTTT
TRBD2 . TRBJ2-1 TRBV29-1 CSVKTSGGENYYNEQFF TGCAGCGTAAAGACTAGCGGGGGGGAAAACTACTACAATGAGCAGTTCTTC
TRBD1 . TRBJ1-1 TRBV6-5 CASTRQGTEAFF TGTGCCAGCACCCGACAGGGCACTGAAGCTTTCTTT
. . TRBJ2-7 TRBV6-5 CASSSTVLEQYF TGTGCCAGCAGTTCCACGGTCCTCGAGCAGTACTTC
. . TRBJ2-5 TRBV2 CASGSSEETQYF TGTGCCAGCGGCTCGTCGGAGGAGACCCAGTACTTC
. . TRBJ2-6 TRBV18 CASSANGANVLTF TGTGCCAGCTCAGCGAATGGGGCCAACGTCCTGACTTTC
. . TRBJ2-1 TRBV15 CATSRPILGGTSYNEQFF TGTGCCACCAGCAGACCGATCCTCGGCGGGACTTCCTACAATGAGCAGTTCTTC
. . TRBJ2-1 TRBV10-3 CAISRGTMSYNEQFF TGTGCCATCTCCAGGGGAACCATGTCCTACAATGAGCAGTTCTTC
TRBD1 . TRBJ1-2 TRBV10-3 CAISDSAGDRFHNTF TGTGCCATCAGTGACTCCGCGGGGGACAGGTTCCATAACACCTTC
TRBD1 . TRBJ1-6 TRBV5-1 CASSLRDRDNSPLHF TGCGCCAGCAGCTTAAGGGACAGAGATAATTCACCCCTCCACTTT
TRBD1 . TRBJ1-4 TRBV2 CASRKGTADEKLFF TGTGCCAGCAGAAAAGGGACAGCCGATGAAAAACTGTTTTTT
. . TRBJ1-6 TRBV3-1/TRBV3-2 CASSQGGVGSPLHF TGTGCCAGCAGCCAAGGGGGGGTCGGTTCACCCCTCCACTTT
TRBD1 . TRBJ2-7 TRBV9 CASTPGDSSTYEQYF TGTGCCAGCACCCCAGGGGACAGCTCAACCTACGAGCAGTACTTC
. . TRBJ1-2 TRBV5-4 CASSSYRGGYGYTF TGTGCCAGCAGCTCTTACCGGGGGGGCTATGGCTACACCTTC
TRBD2 . TRBJ2-1 TRBV24-1 CATSDSSTSGANEQFF TGTGCCACCAGTGATTCGTCGACTAGCGGGGCCAATGAGCAGTTCTTC
. . TRBJ1-6 TRBV30 CAWSVLTGSSPLHF TGTGCCTGGAGTGTATTAACGGGATCGTCACCCCTCCACTTT
. . TRBJ1-5 TRBV13 CASSAGLGNQPQHF TGTGCCAGCAGCGCGGGACTAGGCAATCAGCCCCAGCATTTT
TRBD1 . TRBJ2-1 TRBV13 CASSFRDSTNNEQFF TGTGCCAGCAGCTTCCGGGACAGCACCAACAATGAGCAGTTCTTC
. once TRBJ2-5 TRBV19 CASSIRSGTPYQETQYF TGTGCCAGTAGTATCCGTTCCGGGACACCGTACCAAGAGACCCAGTACTTC
TRBD2 . TRBJ2-3 TRBV5-1 CASSFGTAGEDTQYF TGCGCCAGCAGCTTTGGAACGGCGGGGGAAGATACGCAGTATTTT
. . TRBJ1-1 TRBV5-6 CASSLDQGGSSAFF TGTGCCAGCAGCTTGGATCAGGGCGGTTCAAGTGCTTTCTTT
. . TRBJ1-1 TRBV6-5 CASSYSLTGNTEAFF TGTGCCAGCAGTTACTCCCTGACAGGGAACACTGAAGCTTTCTTT
. . TRBJ2-1 TRBV5-1 CASSLVARAFPNEQFF TGCGCCAGCAGCTTGGTAGCCAGGGCCTTCCCCAATGAGCAGTTCTTC
TRBD1 . TRBJ1-2 TRBV7-8 CASSLLGPRGYGYTF TGTGCCAGCAGCTTATTGGGGCCCAGGGGGTATGGCTACACCTTC
. . TRBJ2-6 TRBV7-2 CASSLSVRSSGANVLTF TGTGCCAGCAGCTTATCGGTGCGGAGCTCTGGGGCCAACGTCCTGACTTTC
. . TRBJ2-2 TRBV18 CASSPWTAPNTGELFF TGTGCCAGCTCACCTTGGACAGCCCCGAACACCGGGGAGCTGTTTTTT
TRBD1 . TRBJ1-1 TRBV27 CASSSFGTGGSLAFF TGTGCCAGCAGTTCATTCGGGACAGGGGGGAGCCTAGCTTTCTTT
TRBD1 . TRBJ2-7 TRBV9 CASSGTGGVQNEQYF TGTGCCAGCAGCGGAACAGGGGGCGTTCAGAACGAGCAGTACTTC
. once TRBJ2-2 TRBV5-4 CASSPIGAVTGELFF TGTGCCAGCAGCCCCATTGGGGCGGTCACCGGGGAGCTGTTTTTT
. . TRBJ2-7 TRBV21-1 CASSSFALDCLFREQYF TGTGCCAGCAGCTCCTTCGCCCTAGACTGCCTCTTTCGCGAGCAGTACTTC
TRBD2 . TRBJ2-3 TRBV18 CASSPGRVDTQYF TGTGCCAGCTCACCAGGGAGGGTTGATACGCAGTATTTT
TRBD1 . TRBJ1-6 TRBV11-2 CASSLGQGINSPLHF TGTGCCAGCAGCTTAGGACAGGGGATTAATTCACCCCTCCACTTT
TRBD2 . TRBJ2-5 TRBV18 CASSPKRFAGGPRETQYF TGTGCCAGCTCACCAAAAAGGTTCGCGGGGGGCCCTCGGGAGACCCAGTACTTC
. . TRBJ2-5 TRBV25-1 CASSDPRQETQYF TGTGCCAGCAGTGATCCTCGGCAAGAGACCCAGTACTTC
TRBD1 once TRBJ2-7 TRBV7-2 CASSLRQGLREQYF TGTGCCAGCAGCCTTAGACAGGGTCTGAGGGAGCAGTACTTC
. once TRBJ2-5 TRBV24-1 CATSDGGEETQYF TGTGCCACCAGTGATGGCGGGGAAGAGACCCAGTACTTC
. . TRBJ2-6 TRBV7-9 CASSPTGANVLTF TGTGCCAGCAGCCCTACTGGGGCCAACGTCCTGACTTTC
. . TRBJ1-1 TRBV28 CASSQGAGAREAFF TGTGCCAGCAGCCAAGGGGCAGGGGCTCGGGAAGCTTTCTTT
TRBD1 few TRBJ1-1 TRBV2 CASRGTGAEAFF TGTGCCAGCAGGGGGACAGGGGCTGAAGCTTTCTTT
TRBD1 . TRBJ1-4 TRBV7-6 CASSLGEGQGLFF TGTGCCAGCAGCTTAGGGGAAGGACAGGGGCTGTTTTTT
. . TRBJ2-7 TRBV11-3 CASSLDYSYEQYF TGTGCCAGCAGCTTAGATTACTCCTACGAGCAGTACTTC
TRBD1 . TRBJ1-4 TRBV7-2 CASSFHWTGGATNEKLFF TGTGCCAGCAGCTTCCATTGGACAGGGGGCGCAACTAATGAAAAACTGTTTTTT
. . TRBJ1-6 TRBV11-2 CASSSRQNNSPLHF TGTGCCAGCAGCTCAAGACAAAATAATTCACCCCTCCACTTT
. once TRBJ1-1 TRBV28 CASSRLVTFF TGTGCCAGCAGCCGACTGGTTACTTTCTTT
. . TRBJ2-2 TRBV30 CAWGRDTNTGELFF TGTGCCTGGGGCAGAGACACGAACACCGGGGAGCTGTTTTTT
TRBD1 . TRBJ2-1 TRBV24-1 CATSDLRTGGYNEQFF TGTGCCACCAGTGATTTGCGGACAGGGGGGTACAATGAGCAGTTCTTC
TRBD1 . TRBJ1-4 TRBV7-9 CASSPPGQGVGQVEKLFF TGTGCCAGCAGCCCCCCGGGACAGGGTGTGGGCCAAGTTGAAAAACTGTTTTTT